This T cell receptor beta chain was identified in a study of blood T cell repertoires in COVID-19. Assay: immunoSEQ multiplex PCR; the TCRdb copy retains only in-frame clones and omits some. The sample lists fewer than 300,000 clones; approximately 85% were seen once. Germline V gene sequence: CDR1 MNHEY, CDR2 SVGAGI. Trimming took 6 bases from V and 5 from J, leaving 13 bases between them. The CDR3 loop spans 13 amino acids. This rearrangement joins TRBV6-5 to TRBJ2-5, with a tentative D call TRBD1 (6 bases). The origin of this receptor is a man aged 45-65 years with active or convalescent COVID-19. Input material: peripheral blood. CDR3 in amino acids: CASRASGQETQYF. The CDR3 nucleotides are TGTGCCAGCAGAGCGTCAGGACAGGAGACCCAGTACTTC.